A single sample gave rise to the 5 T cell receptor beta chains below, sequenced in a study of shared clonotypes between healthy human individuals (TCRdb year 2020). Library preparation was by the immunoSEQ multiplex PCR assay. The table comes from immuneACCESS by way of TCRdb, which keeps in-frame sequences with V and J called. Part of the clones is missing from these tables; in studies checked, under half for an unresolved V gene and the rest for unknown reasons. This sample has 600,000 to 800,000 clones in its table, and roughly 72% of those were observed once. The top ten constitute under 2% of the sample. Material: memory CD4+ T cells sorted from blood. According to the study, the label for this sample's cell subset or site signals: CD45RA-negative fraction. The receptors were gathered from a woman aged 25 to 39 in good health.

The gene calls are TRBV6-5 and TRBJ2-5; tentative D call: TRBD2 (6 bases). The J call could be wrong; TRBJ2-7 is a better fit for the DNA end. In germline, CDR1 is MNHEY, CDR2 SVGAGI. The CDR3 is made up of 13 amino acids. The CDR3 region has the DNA TGTGCCAGCAGGCCCGGGGGACCCTACGAGCAGTACTTC. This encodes CASRPGGPYEQYF.

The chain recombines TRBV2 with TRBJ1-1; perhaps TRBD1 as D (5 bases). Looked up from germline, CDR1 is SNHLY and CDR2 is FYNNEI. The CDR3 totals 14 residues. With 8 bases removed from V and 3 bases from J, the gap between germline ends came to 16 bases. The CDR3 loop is CASGGSARDTEAFF. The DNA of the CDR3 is TGTGCCAGCGGAGGATCTGCCAGGGACACTGAAGCTTTCTTT.

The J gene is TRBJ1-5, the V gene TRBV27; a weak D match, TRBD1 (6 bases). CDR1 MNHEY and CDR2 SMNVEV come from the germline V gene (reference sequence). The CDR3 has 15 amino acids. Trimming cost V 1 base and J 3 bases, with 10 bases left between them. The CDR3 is CASSLLSGANQPQHF. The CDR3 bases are TGTGCCAGCAGTTTATTGTCAGGGGCCAATCAGCCCCAGCATTTT.

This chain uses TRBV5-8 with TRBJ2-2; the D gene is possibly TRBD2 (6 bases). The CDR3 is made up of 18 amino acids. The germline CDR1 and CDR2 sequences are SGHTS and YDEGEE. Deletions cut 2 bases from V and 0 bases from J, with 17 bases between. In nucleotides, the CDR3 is TGTGCCAGCAGCTTTTCGGGACTCCCCCATTCGAACACCGGGGAGCTGTTTTTT. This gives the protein CASSFSGLPHSNTGELFF.

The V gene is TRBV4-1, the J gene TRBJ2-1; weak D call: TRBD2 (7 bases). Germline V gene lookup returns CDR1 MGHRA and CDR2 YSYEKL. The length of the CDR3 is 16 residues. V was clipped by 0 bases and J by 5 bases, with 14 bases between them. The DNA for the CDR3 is TGCGCCAGCAGCCAAGATGGGGGGGCAAGGGACAATGAGCAGTTCTTC. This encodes CASSQDGGARDNEQFF.